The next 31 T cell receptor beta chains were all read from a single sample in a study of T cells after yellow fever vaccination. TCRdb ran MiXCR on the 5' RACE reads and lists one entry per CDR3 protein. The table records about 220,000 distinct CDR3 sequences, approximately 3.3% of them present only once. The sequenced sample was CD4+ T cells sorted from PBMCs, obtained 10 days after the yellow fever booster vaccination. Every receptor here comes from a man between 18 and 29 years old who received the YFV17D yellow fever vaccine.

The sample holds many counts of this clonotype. The CDR3 loop reads CASSQLASGAGTQYF. DNA for the CDR3: TGTGCCAGCAGCCAACTCGCGAGCGGGGCTGGGACCCAGTACTTC. The chain couples TRBV3-1 to TRBJ2-5, with 7 bases aligning to TRBD2. The CDR3 totals 15 residues. The ends lost 2 bases at V and 7 bases at J; junction bases unmatched: 10. Germline assignment: CDR1 LGHDT and CDR2 YNNKEL (reference sequence).

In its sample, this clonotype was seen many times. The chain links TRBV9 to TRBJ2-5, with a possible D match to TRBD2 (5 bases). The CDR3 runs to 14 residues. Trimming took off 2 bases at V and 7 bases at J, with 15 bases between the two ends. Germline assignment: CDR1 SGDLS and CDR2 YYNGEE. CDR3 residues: CASSVTSGAGTQYF. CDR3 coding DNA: TGTGCCAGCAGCGTTACTTCCGGTGCGGGGACCCAGTACTTC.

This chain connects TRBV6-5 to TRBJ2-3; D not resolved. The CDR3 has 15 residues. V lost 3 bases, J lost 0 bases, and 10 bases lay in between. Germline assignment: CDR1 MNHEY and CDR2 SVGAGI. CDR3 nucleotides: TGTGCCAGCAGTTATAGACTCTCTAGCACAGATACGCAGTATTTT. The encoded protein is CASSYRLSSTDTQYF.

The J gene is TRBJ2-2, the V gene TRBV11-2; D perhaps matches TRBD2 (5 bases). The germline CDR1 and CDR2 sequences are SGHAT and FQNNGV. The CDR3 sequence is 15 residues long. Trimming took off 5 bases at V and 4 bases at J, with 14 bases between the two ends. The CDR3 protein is CASSHHRGSTGELFF. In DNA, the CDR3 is TGTGCCAGCAGCCATCATCGGGGAAGCACCGGGGAGCTGTTTTTT. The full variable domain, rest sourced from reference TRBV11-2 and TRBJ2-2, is EAGVAQSPRYKIIEKRQSVAFWCNPISGHATLYWYQQILGQGPKLLIQFQNNGVVDDSQLPKDRFSAERLKGVDSTLKIQPAKLEDSAVYLCASSHHRGSTGELFFGEGSRLTVL.

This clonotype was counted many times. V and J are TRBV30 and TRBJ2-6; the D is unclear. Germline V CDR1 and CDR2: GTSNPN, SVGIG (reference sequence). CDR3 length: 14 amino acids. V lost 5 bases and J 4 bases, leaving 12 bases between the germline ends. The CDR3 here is CAWGLTGGANVLTF. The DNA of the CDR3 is TGTGCCTGGGGGCTTACCGGGGGGGCCAACGTCCTGACTTTC.

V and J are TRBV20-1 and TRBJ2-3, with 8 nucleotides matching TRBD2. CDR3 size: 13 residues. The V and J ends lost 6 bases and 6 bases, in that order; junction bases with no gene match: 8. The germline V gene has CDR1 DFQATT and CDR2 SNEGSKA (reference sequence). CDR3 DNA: TGCAGTGCCACGGGGGGGCTAGGGGATACGCAGTATTTT. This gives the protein CSATGGLGDTQYF.

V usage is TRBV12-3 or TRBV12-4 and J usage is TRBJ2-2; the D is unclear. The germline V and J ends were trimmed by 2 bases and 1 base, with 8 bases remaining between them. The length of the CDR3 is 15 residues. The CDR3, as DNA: TGTGCCAGCAGTTTATTGGAAGGGAACACCGGGGAGCTGTTTTTT. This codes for CASSLLEGNTGELFF.

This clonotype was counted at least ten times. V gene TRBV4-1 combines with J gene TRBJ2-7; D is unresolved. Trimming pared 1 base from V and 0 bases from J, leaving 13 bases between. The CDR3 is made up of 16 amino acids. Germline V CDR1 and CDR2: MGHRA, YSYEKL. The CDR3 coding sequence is TGCGCCAGCAGCCAAGTCCTCGGGCGGAGCTCCTACGAGCAGTACTTC. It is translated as CASSQVLGRSSYEQYF.

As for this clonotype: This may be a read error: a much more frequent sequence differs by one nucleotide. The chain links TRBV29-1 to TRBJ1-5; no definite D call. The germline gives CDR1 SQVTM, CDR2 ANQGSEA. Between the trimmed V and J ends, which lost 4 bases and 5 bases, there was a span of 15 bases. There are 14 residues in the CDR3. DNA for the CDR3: TGCAGCGTTGCGGTTGGGGAGCCACATCAGCCCCAGCATTTT. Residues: CSVAVGEPHQPQHF.

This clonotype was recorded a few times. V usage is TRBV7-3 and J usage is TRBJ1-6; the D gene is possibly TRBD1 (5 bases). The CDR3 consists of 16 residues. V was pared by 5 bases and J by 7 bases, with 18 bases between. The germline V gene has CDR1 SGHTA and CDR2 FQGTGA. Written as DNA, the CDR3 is TGTGCCAGCAGCCCAGGTGGGGCAGGCTTAAATTCACCCCTCCACTTT. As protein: CASSPGGAGLNSPLHF.

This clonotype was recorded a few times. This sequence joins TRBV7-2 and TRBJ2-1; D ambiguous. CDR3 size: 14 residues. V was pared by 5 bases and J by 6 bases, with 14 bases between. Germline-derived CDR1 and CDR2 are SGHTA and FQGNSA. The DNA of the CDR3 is TGTGCCAGCAGCCCGTCGGAACTGGCCAATGAGCAGTTCTTC. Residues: CASSPSELANEQFF.

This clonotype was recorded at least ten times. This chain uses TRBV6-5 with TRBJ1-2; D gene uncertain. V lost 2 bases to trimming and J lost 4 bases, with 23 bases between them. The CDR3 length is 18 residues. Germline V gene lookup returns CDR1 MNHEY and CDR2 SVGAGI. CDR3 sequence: CASSYLRRSGSFGYGYTF. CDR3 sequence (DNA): TGTGCCAGCAGTTACCTTAGACGGAGCGGTAGCTTCGGCTATGGCTACACCTTC.

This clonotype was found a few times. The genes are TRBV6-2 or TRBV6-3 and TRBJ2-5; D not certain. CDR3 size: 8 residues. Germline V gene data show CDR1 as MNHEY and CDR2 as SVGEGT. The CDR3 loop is CGEKTQYF. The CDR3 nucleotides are TGTGGCGAAAAGACCCAGTACTTC.

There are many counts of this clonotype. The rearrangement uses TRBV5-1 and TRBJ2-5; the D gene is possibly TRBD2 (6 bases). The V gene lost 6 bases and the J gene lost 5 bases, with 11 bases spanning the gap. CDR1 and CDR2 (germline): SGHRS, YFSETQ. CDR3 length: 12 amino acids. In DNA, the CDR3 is TGCGCCAGCAAAAATGCGGGGGAGACCCAGTACTTC. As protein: CASKNAGETQYF.

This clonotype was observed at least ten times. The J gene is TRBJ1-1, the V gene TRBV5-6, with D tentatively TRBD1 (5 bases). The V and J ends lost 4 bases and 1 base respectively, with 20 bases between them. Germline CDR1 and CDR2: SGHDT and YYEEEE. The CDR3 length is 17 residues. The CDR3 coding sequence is TGTGCCAGCAGCCGTCCCTACGGGGGATACGGGAACACTGAAGCTTTCTTT. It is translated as CASSRPYGGYGNTEAFF.

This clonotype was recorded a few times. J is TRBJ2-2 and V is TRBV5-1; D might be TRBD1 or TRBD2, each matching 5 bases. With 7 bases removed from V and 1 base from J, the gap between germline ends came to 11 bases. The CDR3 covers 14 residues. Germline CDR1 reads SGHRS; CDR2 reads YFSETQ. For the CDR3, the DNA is TGCGCCAGCTTTCGGGGCCTGAACACCGGGGAGCTGTTTTTT. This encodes CASFRGLNTGELFF.

CDR3 sequence reads: CASSRGTASLGETQYF. The CDR3 DNA reads TGTGCCAGCAGTAGAGGGACGGCCAGTTTAGGAGAGACCCAGTACTTC. The rearrangement joins TRBV6-2 or TRBV6-3 to TRBJ2-5; D is tentatively TRBD1 or TRBD2 (5 bases each). V was pared by 5 bases and J by 4 bases, with 20 bases between. The CDR3 has 16 residues. CDR1 and CDR2 from the germline V gene are MNHEY and SVGEGT.

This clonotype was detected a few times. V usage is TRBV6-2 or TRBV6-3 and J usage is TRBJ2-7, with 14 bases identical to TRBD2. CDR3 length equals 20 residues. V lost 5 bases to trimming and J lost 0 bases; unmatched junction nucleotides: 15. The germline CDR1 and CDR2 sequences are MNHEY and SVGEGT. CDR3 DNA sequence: TGTGCCAGCAGTCCGGGGGCCGGGACTAGCGGGGGTGCCTTCTCCTACGAGCAGTACGTC. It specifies CASSPGAGTSGGAFSYEQYV.

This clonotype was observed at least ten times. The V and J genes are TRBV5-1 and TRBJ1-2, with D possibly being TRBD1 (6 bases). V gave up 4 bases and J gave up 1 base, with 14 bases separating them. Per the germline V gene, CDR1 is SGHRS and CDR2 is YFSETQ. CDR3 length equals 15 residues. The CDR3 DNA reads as TGCGCCAGCAGCGCGGACAGCGACTATAACTATGGCTACACCTTC. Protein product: CASSADSDYNYGYTF.

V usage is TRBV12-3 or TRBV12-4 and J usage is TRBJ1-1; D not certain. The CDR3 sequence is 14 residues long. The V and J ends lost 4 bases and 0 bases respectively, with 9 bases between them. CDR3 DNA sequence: TGTGCCAGCAGTTCTCGACGGATGAACACTGAAGCTTTCTTT. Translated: CASSSRRMNTEAFF.

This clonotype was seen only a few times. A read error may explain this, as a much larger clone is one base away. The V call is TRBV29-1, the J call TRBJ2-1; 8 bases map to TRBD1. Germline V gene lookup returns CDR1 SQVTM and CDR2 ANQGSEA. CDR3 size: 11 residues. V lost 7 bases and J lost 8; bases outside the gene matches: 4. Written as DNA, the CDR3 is TGCAGCGGCAGGGGGCGATATGAGCAGTTCTTC. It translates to CSGRGRYEQFF.

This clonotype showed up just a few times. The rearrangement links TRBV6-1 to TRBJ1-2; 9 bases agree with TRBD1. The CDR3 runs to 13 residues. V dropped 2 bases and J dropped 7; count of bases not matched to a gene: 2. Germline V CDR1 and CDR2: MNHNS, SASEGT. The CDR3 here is CASSERDRVGYTF. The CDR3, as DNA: TGTGCCAGCAGTGAACGGGACAGGGTTGGCTACACCTTC.

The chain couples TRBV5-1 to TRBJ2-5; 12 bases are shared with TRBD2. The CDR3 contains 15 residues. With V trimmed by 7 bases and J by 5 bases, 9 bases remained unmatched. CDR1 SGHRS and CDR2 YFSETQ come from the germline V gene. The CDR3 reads CASSETSGGIETQYF. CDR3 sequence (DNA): TGCGCCAGCTCGGAGACTAGCGGGGGAATCGAGACCCAGTACTTC.

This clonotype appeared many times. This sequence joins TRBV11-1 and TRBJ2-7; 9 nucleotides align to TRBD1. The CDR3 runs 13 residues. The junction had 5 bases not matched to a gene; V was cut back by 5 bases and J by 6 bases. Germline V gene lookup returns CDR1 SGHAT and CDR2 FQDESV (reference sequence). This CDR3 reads CASSHRDRVEQYF. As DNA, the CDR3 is TGTGCCAGCAGCCACCGGGACAGGGTCGAGCAGTACTTC.

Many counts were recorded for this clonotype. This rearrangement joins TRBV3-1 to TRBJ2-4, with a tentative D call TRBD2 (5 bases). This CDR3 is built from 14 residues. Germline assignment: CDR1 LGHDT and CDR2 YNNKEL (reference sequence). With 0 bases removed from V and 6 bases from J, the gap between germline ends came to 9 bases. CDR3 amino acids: CASSQDPEGNIQYF. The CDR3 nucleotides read TGTGCCAGCAGCCAAGACCCTGAGGGAAACATTCAGTACTTC.

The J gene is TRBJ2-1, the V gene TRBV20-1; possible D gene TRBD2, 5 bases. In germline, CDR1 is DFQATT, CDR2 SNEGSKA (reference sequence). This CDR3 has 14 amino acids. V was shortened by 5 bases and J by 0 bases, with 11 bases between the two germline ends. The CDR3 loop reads CSAPERSSYNEQFF. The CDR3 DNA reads TGCAGTGCTCCGGAGCGGAGCTCCTACAATGAGCAGTTCTTC.

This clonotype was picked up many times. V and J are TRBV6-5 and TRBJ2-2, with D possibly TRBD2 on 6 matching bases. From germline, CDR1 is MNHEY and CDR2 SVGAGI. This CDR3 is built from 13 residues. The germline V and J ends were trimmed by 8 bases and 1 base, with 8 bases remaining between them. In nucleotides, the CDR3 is TGTGCCAGCGGTAGCGGGAACACCGGGGAGCTGTTTTTT. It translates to CASGSGNTGELFF.

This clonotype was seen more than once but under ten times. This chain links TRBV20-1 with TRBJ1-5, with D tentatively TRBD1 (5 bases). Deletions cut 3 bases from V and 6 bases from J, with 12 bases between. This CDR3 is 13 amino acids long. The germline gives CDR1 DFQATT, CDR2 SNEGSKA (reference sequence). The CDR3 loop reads CSASVQESQPQHF. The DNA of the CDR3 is TGCAGTGCTAGTGTACAGGAAAGTCAGCCCCAGCATTTT.

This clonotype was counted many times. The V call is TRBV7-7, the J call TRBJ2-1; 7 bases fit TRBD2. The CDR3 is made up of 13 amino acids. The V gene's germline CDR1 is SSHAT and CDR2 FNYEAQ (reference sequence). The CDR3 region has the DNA TGTGCTAGAATGGGGGGGGCCTACAATGAGCAGTTCTTC. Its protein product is CARMGGAYNEQFF.

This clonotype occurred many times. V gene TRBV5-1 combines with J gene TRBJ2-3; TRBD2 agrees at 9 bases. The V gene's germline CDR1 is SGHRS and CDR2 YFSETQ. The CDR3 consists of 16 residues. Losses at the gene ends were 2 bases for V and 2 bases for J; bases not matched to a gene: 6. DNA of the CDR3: TGCGCCAGCAGCTTTTTAGCGGGGGACAACACAGATACGCAGTATTTT. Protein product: CASSFLAGDNTDTQYF.

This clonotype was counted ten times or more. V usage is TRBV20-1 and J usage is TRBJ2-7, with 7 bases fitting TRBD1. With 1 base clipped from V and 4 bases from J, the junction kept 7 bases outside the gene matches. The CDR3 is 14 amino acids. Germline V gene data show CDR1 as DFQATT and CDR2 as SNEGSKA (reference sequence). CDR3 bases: TGCAGTGCTAGAGTGGGGACAGTGGGATACGAGCAGTACTTC. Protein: CSARVGTVGYEQYF.